This is a list of T cell receptor beta chains from one sample in a study of shared clonotypes between healthy human individuals. Profiled with immunoSEQ multiplex PCR; TCRdb holds only in-frame clones, not every one. This table holds about 1.5 million clones, approximately 98% found once. The sequenced sample consisted of naive CD4+ T cells sorted from blood. Receptors were obtained from a man aged 30-40 years in good health. The CDR3 runs from the conserved cysteine through the conserved F or W. D genes are given only for firm matches. For some rows the clone size is stated as once, few or many, or as a class when expanded; others skip it.

TRBD2	-	TRBV27	TRBJ2-1	CASSFRTSGRSEQFF	TGTGCCAGCAGTTTTCGAACTAGCGGGAGGAGTGAGCAGTTCTTC
-	-	TRBV5-1	TRBJ2-1	CASSPWDGVRLQFF	TGCGCCAGCAGCCCATGGGACGGTGTCCGACTGCAGTTCTTC
-	-	TRBV28	TRBJ1-5	CASSTNSGAAQPQHF	TGTGCCAGCAGTACCAACTCAGGGGCGGCTCAGCCCCAGCATTTT
-	-	TRBV7-3	TRBJ1-1	CASSSPGTPNTEAFF	TGTGCCAGCAGCTCCCCAGGGACACCCAACACTGAAGCTTTCTTT
-	-	TRBV9	TRBJ1-3	CASSVGVGSGNTIYF	TGTGCCAGCAGCGTCGGGGTGGGATCCGGAAACACCATATATTTT
-	-	TRBV2	TRBJ2-7	CASSEGLTYEQYF	TGTGCCAGCAGTGAAGGCCTGACCTACGAGCAGTACTTC
-	-	TRBV6-4	TRBJ2-1	CASSREAAVFYNEQFF	TGTGCCAGCAGCAGGGAGGCCGCGGTGTTTTACAATGAGCAGTTCTTC
TRBD1	once	TRBV5-1	TRBJ2-2	CASSPTGPIGQNTGELFF	TGCGCCAGCAGCCCGACAGGGCCTATCGGGCAGAACACCGGGGAGCTGTTTTTT
-	-	TRBV7-2	TRBJ2-7	CASSSFSGTQYEQYF	TGTGCCAGCAGCTCCTTCTCCGGGACCCAATACGAGCAGTACTTC
TRBD2	-	TRBV13	TRBJ2-3	CASSISGVFTDTQYF	TGTGCCAGCAGCATTAGCGGGGTCTTCACAGATACGCAGTATTTT
-	-	TRBV7-2	TRBJ1-1	CASSLRMNTEAFF	TGTGCCAGCAGCCTCCGGATGAACACTGAAGCTTTCTTT
-	-	TRBV11-2	TRBJ2-7	CASRSLGDGPGEQYF	TGTGCCAGCAGATCTCTAGGGGACGGGCCTGGGGAGCAGTACTTC
-	-	TRBV7-2	TRBJ2-1	CASSLTDSSYNEQFF	TGTGCCAGCAGTCTCACAGACAGCTCCTACAATGAGCAGTTCTTC